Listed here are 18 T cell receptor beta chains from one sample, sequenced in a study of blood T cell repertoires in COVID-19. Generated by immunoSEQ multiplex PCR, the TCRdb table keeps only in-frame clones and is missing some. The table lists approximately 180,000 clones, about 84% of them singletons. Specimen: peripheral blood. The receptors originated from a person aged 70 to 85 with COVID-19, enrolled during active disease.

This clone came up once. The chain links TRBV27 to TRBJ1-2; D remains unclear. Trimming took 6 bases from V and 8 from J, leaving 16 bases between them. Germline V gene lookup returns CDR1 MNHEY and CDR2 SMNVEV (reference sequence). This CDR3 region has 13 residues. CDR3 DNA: TGTGCCAGCAGATTCTGGCAGGAAAAGGGCTACACCTTC. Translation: CASRFWQEKGYTF.

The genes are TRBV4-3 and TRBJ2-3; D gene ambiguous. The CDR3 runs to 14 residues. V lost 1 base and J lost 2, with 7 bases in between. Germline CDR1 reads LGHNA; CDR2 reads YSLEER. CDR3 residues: CASSQAEFTDTQYF. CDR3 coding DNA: TGCGCCAGCAGCCAAGCGGAGTTCACAGATACGCAGTATTTT.

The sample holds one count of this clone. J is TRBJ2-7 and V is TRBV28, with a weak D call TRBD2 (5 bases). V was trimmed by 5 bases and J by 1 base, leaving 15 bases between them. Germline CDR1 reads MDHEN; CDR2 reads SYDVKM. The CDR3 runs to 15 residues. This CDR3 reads CASSPSGSRSYEQYF. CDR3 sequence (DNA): TGTGCCAGCAGTCCCTCGGGGTCCCGTTCCTACGAGCAGTACTTC.

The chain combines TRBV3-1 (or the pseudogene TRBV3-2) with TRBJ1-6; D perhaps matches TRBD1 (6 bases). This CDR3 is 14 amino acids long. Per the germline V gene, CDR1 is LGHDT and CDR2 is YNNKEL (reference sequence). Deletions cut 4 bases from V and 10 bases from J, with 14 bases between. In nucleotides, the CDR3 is TGTGCCAGCAGCCTTGGGGACATGCCCTCACCCCTCCACTTT. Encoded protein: CASSLGDMPSPLHF.

CDR3 bases: TGTGCCACCAGTGAGGACAGTTGGGGCATTCAGTACTTC. This encodes CATSEDSWGIQYF. V gene TRBV24-1 combines with J gene TRBJ2-4; TRBD1 is a possible D gene (6 bases). CDR1 and CDR2 from the germline V gene are KGHDR and SFDVKD. CDR3 length equals 13 residues. V lost 4 bases and J lost 9, with 12 bases in between.

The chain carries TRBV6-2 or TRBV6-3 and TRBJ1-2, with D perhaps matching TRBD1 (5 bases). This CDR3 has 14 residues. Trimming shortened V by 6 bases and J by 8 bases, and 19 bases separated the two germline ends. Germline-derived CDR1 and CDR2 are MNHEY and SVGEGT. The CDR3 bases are TGTGCCAGCAGCGATAAGGCAGGGTCTTTCGGCTACACCTTC. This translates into CASSDKAGSFGYTF.

The CDR3 region is CASGANYGYTF. The CDR3 DNA sequence: TGTGCCAGTGGGGCGAACTATGGCTACACCTTC. The rearrangement links TRBV19 to TRBJ1-2, with D maybe TRBD1 (5 bases). This CDR3 contains 11 residues. V was clipped by 8 bases and J by 2 bases, with 6 bases between them. CDR1 is LNHDA and CDR2 is SQIVND in the germline V gene (reference sequence). The full variable domain, completed using reference TRBV19 and TRBJ1-2, is DGGITQSPKYLFRKEGQNVTLSCEQNLNHDAMYWYRQDPGQGLRLIYYSQIVNDFQKGDIAEGYSVSREKKESFPLTVTSAQKNPTAFYLCASGANYGYTFGSGTRLTVV.

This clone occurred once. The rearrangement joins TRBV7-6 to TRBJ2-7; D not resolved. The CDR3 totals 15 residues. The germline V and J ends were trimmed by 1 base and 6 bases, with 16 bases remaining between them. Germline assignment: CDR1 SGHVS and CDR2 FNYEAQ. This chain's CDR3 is CASSLVSGDSGEQYF. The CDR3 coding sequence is TGTGCCAGCAGCTTAGTTTCCGGAGACTCTGGCGAGCAGTACTTC.

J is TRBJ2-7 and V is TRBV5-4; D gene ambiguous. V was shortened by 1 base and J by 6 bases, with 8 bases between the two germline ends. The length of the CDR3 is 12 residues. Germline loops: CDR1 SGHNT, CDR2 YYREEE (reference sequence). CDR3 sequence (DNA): TGTGCCAGCAGCTTGTCCGGGTTCGAGCAGTACTTC. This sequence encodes CASSLSGFEQYF.

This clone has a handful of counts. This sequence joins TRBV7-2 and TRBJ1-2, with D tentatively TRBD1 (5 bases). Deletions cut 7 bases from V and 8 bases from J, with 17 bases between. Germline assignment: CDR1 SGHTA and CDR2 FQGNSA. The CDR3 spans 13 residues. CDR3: CASTPGGVRGYTF. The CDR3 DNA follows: TGTGCCAGCACCCCGGGAGGGGTCCGCGGCTACACCTTC.

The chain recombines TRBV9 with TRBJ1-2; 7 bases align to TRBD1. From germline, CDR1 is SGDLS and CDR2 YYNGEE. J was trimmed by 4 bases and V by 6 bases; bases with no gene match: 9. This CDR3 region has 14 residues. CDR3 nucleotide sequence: TGTGCCAGCACGGACAAGGGGACAGCCTATGGCTACACCTTC. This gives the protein CASTDKGTAYGYTF.

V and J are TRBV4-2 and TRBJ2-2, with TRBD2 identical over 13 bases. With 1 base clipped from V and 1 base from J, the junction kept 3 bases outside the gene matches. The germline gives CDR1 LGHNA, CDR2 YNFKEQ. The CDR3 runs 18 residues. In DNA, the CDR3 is TGTGCCAGCAGCCAAGGGACTAGCGGGAGAAGGAACACCGGGGAGCTGTTTTTT. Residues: CASSQGTSGRRNTGELFF.

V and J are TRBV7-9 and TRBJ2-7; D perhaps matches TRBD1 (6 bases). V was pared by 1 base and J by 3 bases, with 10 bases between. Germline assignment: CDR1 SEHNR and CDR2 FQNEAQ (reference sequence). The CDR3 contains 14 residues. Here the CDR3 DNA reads TGTGCCAGCAGCTTAGGGACAGCTAACTACGAGCAGTACTTC. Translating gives CASSLGTANYEQYF.

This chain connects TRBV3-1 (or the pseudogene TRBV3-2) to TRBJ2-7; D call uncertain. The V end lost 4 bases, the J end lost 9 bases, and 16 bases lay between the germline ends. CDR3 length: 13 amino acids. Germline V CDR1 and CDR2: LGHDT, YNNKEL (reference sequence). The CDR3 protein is CASSPAPFSLQYF. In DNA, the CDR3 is TGTGCCAGCAGCCCTGCCCCTTTTAGTTTGCAGTACTTC.

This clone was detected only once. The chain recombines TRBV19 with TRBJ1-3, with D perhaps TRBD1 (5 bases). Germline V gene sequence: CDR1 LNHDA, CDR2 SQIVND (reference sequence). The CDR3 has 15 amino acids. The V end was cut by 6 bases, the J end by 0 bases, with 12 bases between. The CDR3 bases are TGTGCCAGTAGCCGCGGCAGGGTCTCTGGAAACACCATATATTTT. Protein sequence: CASSRGRVSGNTIYF.

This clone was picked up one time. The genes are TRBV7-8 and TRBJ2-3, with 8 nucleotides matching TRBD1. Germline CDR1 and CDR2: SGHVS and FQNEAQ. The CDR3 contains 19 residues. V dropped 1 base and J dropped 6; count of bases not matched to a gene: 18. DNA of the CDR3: TGTGCCAGCAGCTTAGTTGTTCTTCATACGGACAGGGAAGTGGATACGCAGTATTTT. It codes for CASSLVVLHTDREVDTQYF.

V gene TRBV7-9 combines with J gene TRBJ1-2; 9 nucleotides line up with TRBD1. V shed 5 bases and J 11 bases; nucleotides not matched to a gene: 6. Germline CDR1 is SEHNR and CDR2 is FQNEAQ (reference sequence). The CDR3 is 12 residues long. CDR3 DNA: TGTGCCAGCAGCACCCGGGACAGGGTTTACACCTTC. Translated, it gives CASSTRDRVYTF.

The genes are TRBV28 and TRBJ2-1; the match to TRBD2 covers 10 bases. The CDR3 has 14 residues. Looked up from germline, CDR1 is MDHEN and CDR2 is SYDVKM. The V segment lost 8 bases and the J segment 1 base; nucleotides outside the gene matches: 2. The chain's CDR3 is CASLAGGSYNEQFF. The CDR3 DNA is TGTGCCAGCTTAGCGGGAGGTTCCTACAATGAGCAGTTCTTC.